This TCR beta chain was recovered during a study of blood T cells in healthy people across ages. CDR1 and CDR2 from the germline V gene are DFQATT and SNEGSKA (reference sequence). The length of the CDR3 is 15 residues. Alongside a J-beta primer mix, a sample-barcoded 5' primer served in a second PCR lasting about 7 to 11 cycles. A template-switch adaptor with 12 random nucleotides tagged each cDNA molecule. TCRdb recomputed calls from the 5' RACE reads with MiXCR, one row per CDR3 protein. This table holds 1,800,000 or so distinct CDR3 sequences, about two fifths found once. The sample, around 10 milliliters of peripheral blood, was drawn from each donor.

Sequenced input: blood. This TCR derives from a human donor in good health. This chain uses TRBV20-1 with TRBJ2-7; 7 nucleotides line up with TRBD2. The tail of the sequence fits TRBJ2-5 better, so the J call may be wrong. Written as DNA, the CDR3 is TGCAGTGCTAGTAATCGCGGGGGAGTCAAAGAGACCCAGTACTTC. It yields the protein CSASNRGGVKETQYF.